The T cell receptor (beta chain) under discussion was sequenced for a study of graft-versus-host responses after intestinal transplantation. As for the study in general: Every one of the recipients received anti-thymocyte globulin induction and afterwards took tacrolimus and steroids for around 3 years.

Data came from immunoSEQ multiplex PCR; TCRdb stores just in-frame clones and leaves some out. The table includes some 97,000 clones, more than 85% detected once. The germline CDR1 and CDR2 sequences are SNHLY and FYNNEI. Trimming removed 3 bases at V and 5 bases at J, with 14 bases between. This CDR3 is 15 amino acids long. Concerning this clone: Its antigen is currently unknown.

Study-level points and caveats: In patients with graft-donor T cell macrochimerism, allograft graft-versus-host to host-versus-graft clonal ratios were high. Detected in recipient marrow were GvH clones, some of which were first observed in ileum or blood.

This chain connects TRBV2 to TRBJ2-1, with TRBD2 as a possible D gene (5 bases). The material sequenced was unstimulated CD4+ T cells sorted from spleen or lymph node cells, taken before transplant. The receptor was isolated from a human donor who was the organ donor for an intestinal transplant. The CDR3 sequence is CASSDLGFSDNEQFF. In DNA form, the CDR3 reads TGTGCCAGCAGTGACTTGGGGTTTAGCGACAATGAGCAGTTCTTC.